This T cell receptor beta chain is from a study of shared clonotypes between healthy human individuals. Using immunoSEQ multiplex PCR, the repertoire was profiled, and TCRdb retains in-frame clones only, with some absent. The sample has 2 million to 2.5 million clones, roughly 91% seen once. Naive CD8 cells lacked CD45RO and underwent positive selection for CCR7, leaving out terminally differentiated effector memory CD45RA+ cells. Healthy HIV-negative adults without recent acute infections or vaccinations served as donors. On this clone itself: Antigen: not known. Other DNA sequences within the sample encode an identical CDR3.

Trimming removed 5 bases from V and 3 bases from J, with 14 bases in between. Germline loops: CDR1 MNHEY, CDR2 SMNVEV (reference sequence). The length of the CDR3 is 14 residues. Study outcomes and limitations: Memory subsets had estimated richness that was generally smaller than that of naive subsets. Rarefaction gave evidence that sorted-subset sequencing remained incomplete despite large depth.

The receptor was derived from a man between 18 and 35 years old in good health. Some clones in this sample may be carry-over from other donors' samples. The rearrangement links TRBV27 to TRBJ2-7, with a possible D match to TRBD2 (6 bases). The sample comprised naive CD8+ T cells from PBMCs. The CDR3 protein is CASSLRGGHYEQYF. The CDR3 nucleotides are TGTGCCAGCAGTCTTCGGGGAGGCCACTACGAGCAGTACTTC.